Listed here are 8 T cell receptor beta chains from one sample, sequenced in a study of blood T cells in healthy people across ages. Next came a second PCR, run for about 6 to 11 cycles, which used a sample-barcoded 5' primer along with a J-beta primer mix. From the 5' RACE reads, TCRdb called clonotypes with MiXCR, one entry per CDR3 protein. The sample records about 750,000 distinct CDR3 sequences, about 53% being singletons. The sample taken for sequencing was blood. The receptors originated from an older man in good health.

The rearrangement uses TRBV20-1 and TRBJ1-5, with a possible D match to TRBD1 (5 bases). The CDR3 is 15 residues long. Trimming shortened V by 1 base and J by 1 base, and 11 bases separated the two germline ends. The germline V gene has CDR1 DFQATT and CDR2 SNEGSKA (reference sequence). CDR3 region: CSARGEGPSNQPQHF. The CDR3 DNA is TGCAGTGCTAGAGGTGAGGGACCCAGCAATCAGCCCCAGCATTTT.

The CDR3 DNA sequence: TGCGCCAGCAGCTTGGTTATGCTAGCGGGAACCAACTACGAGCAGTACTTC. Translating gives CASSLVMLAGTNYEQYF. The chain carries TRBV5-1 and TRBJ2-5; TRBD2 matches at 9 bases. The DNA matches TRBJ2-7 better at its end, which makes the J call doubtful. The length of the CDR3 is 17 residues. Germline V gene data show CDR1 as SGHRS and CDR2 as YFSETQ.

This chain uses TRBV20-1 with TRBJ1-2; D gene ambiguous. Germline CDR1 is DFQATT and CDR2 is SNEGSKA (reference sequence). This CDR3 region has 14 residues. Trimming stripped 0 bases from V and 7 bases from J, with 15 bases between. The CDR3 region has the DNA TGCAGTGCTAGAGACCGACGCGCAGGAGGTGGCTACACCTTC. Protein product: CSARDRRAGGGYTF.

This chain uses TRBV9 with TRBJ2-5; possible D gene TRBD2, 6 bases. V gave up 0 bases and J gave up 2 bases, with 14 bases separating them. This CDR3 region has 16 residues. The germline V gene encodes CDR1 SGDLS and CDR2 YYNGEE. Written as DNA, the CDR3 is TGTGCCAGCAGCGTAGACGGGGGACGCGATCAAGAGACCCAGTACTTC. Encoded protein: CASSVDGGRDQETQYF.

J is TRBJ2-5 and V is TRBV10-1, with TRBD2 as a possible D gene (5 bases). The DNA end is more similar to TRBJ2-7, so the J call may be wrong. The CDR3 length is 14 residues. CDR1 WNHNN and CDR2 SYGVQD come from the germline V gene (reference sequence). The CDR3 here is CASSENGMPHEQYF. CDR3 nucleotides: TGCGCCAGCAGTGAGAACGGGATGCCCCACGAGCAGTACTTC.

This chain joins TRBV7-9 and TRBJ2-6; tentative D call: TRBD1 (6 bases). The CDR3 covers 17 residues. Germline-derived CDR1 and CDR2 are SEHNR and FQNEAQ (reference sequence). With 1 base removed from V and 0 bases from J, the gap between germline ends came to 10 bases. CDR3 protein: CASSLGQAYSGANVLTF. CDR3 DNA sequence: TGTGCCAGCAGCTTAGGACAGGCCTACTCTGGGGCCAACGTCCTGACTTTC.

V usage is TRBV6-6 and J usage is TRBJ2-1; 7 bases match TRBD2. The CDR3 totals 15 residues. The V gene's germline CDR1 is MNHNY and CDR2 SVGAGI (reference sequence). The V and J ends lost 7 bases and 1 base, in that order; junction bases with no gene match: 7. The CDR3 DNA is TGTGCCAGCATCCGAGGACTAGGGTCCTACAATGAGCAGTTCTTC. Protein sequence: CASIRGLGSYNEQFF.

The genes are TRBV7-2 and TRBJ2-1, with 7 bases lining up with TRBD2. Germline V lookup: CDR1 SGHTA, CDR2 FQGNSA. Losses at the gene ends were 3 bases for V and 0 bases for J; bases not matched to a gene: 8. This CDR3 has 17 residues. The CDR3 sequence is CASSFTSSGPSYNEQFF. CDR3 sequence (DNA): TGTGCCAGCAGCTTTACGTCTAGCGGCCCCTCCTACAATGAGCAGTTCTTC.